A single sample gave rise to the 27 T cell receptor beta chains below, sequenced in a study of post-analysis software for immune sequencing data (dated by TCRdb to between 2014 and 2016). Broad study findings and their caveats: Roughly 5 TRBV segments, including TRBV5-6, TRBV5-1 and TRBV20-1, were significantly more frequent in patients than controls.

Receptor libraries were prepared by PCR. Reads for this sample came from an Illumina HiSeq 2500. To reduce PCR and sequencing biases, unique molecular identifiers were incorporated into the TCR beta cDNA libraries. Through fastp at Q25 and MiXCR, TCRdb rebuilt clones from the public reads, retaining in-frame beta chains. CDR3 protein duplicates are merged, each entry listing the most common genes and DNA. The sample includes over 700,000 distinct CDR3 sequences, with approximately 30% observed a single time. The ten largest clonotypes hold approximately 0.6% of the sample. These receptors lack a known antigen. The sample comprised blood. All receptors come from a girl between 10 and 17 years old with multiple sclerosis.

The chain uses TRBV5-1 and TRBJ2-7; 7 bases map to TRBD1. The J call is in doubt because the DNA end fits TRBJ2-5 better. The germline V gene encodes CDR1 SGHRS and CDR2 YFSETQ. This CDR3 region has 16 residues. CDR3: CASSLQGSQDIETQYF. The CDR3 bases are TGCGCCAGCAGCCTACAGGGGTCCCAAGATATAGAGACCCAGTACTTC.

As concerns this clonotype: Germline is not matched at one junction end, which may reflect a read error. This sequence joins TRBV20-1 and TRBJ2-1; possibly TRBD1 for D (6 bases). This CDR3 is built from 13 residues. Germline V lookup: CDR1 DFQATT, CDR2 SNEGSKA (reference sequence). This chain's CDR3 is CSARGAHRDEKFF. In DNA form, the CDR3 reads TGCAGTGCTAGAGGAGCCCACAGGGATGAGAAGTTCTTC.

This clonotype was recorded only once. The chain has TRBV7-2 and TRBJ2-7; 8 bases agree with TRBD1. V gave up 3 bases and J gave up 9 bases; unmatched junction bases: 13. CDR3 length equals 15 residues. The germline gives CDR1 SGHTA, CDR2 FQGNSA. CDR3 sequence reads: CASSFTGGTHWTQYF. CDR3 nucleotide sequence: TGTGCCAGCAGCTTTACAGGGGGTACCCATTGGACGCAGTACTTC.

This chain links TRBV28 with TRBJ1-2; 10 positions agree with TRBD1. The CDR3 contains 15 residues. Germline-derived CDR1 and CDR2 are MDHEN and SYDVKM. The junction had 8 bases not matched to a gene; V was cut back by 2 bases and J by 8 bases. CDR3 in amino acids: CASSLGDRGQSGYTF. The CDR3 DNA sequence: TGTGCCAGCAGTTTAGGGGACAGGGGCCAGAGCGGCTACACCTTC.

This clonotype was detected a few times. The rearrangement uses TRBV7-2 and TRBJ1-2; D is undetermined. V lost 5 bases to trimming and J lost 1 base, with 14 bases between them. From germline, CDR1 is SGHTA and CDR2 FQGNSA. The CDR3 runs to 15 residues. CDR3 loop: CASSASAGNNYGYTF. In DNA, the CDR3 is TGTGCCAGCAGCGCAAGCGCCGGGAATAACTATGGCTACACCTTC.

The chain recombines TRBV7-2 with TRBJ1-5; TRBD1 might be the D (5 bases). Germline lookup yields CDR1 SGHTA and CDR2 FQGNSA. V lost 2 bases and J lost 6, with 14 bases in between. The CDR3 has 15 amino acids. The CDR3, as DNA: TGTGCCAGCAGCTTAAGGATCGCGGGGGTTCAGCCCCAGCATTTT. This codes for CASSLRIAGVQPQHF.

This clonotype was detected only a few times. V and J are TRBV4-1 and TRBJ2-1; 7 bases match TRBD2. Germline V gene data show CDR1 as MGHRA and CDR2 as YSYEKL. V trimming: 3 bases; J trimming: 4 bases; junction bases outside the gene matches: 12. CDR3 length: 17 amino acids. CDR3 sequence (DNA): TGCGCCAGCAGCCACCCCCCTGCAAGCGGGGCGTACAATGAGCAGTTCTTC. It translates to CASSHPPASGAYNEQFF.

This rearrangement joins TRBV7-2 to TRBJ2-3; no definite D call. V lost 5 bases to trimming and J lost 1 base, with 16 bases between them. The CDR3 sequence is 16 residues long. Germline V gene data show CDR1 as SGHTA and CDR2 as FQGNSA. The CDR3 DNA is TGTGCCAGCAGCCGCGTGGACCCCATGGGCACAGATACGCAGTATTTT. Translating it yields CASSRVDPMGTDTQYF.

This clonotype was observed a handful of times. The rearrangement links TRBV4-1 to TRBJ2-5; D ambiguous. Near its end, the DNA agrees better with TRBJ2-7, so the J call may be wrong. Germline V gives CDR1 MGHRA, CDR2 YSYEKL. The CDR3 covers 14 residues. CDR3 sequence reads: CASSQVVGPYEQYF. The DNA for the CDR3 is TGCGCCAGCAGCCAAGTCGTTGGGCCGTACGAGCAGTACTTC.

This clonotype was seen only a few times. This chain connects TRBV10-3 to TRBJ1-3; weak D call: TRBD1 (5 bases). Germline values: CDR1 ENHRY, CDR2 SYGVKD. Trimming took 6 bases from V and 4 from J, leaving 16 bases between them. The CDR3 has 15 amino acids. The CDR3 sequence is CAIRTAVPWGNTIYF. The CDR3 DNA is TGTGCCATCAGGACAGCGGTCCCGTGGGGAAACACCATATATTTT.

The genes are TRBV29-1 and TRBJ2-1; 9 nucleotides agree with TRBD2. The ends lost 7 bases at V and 9 bases at J; junction bases unmatched: 7. The CDR3 consists of 12 residues. CDR1 and CDR2 (germline): SQVTM, ANQGSEA. CDR3 nucleotides: TGCAGCGGCCGACTAGCGGTGGGTGAGCAGTTCTTC. It codes for CSGRLAVGEQFF.

This clonotype was picked up one time. This chain uses TRBV28 with TRBJ1-3, with D unresolved. The germline V gene encodes CDR1 MDHEN and CDR2 SYDVKM. With 2 bases removed from V and 8 bases from J, the gap between germline ends came to 13 bases. The CDR3 totals 14 residues. The CDR3 nucleotides read TGTGCCAGCAGTTTACCGGGCCGTCCCCACACCATATATTTT. It yields the protein CASSLPGRPHTIYF.

Only a few counts were recorded for this clonotype. The chain is built from TRBV28 and TRBJ2-3; D not resolved. Germline CDR1 is MDHEN and CDR2 is SYDVKM. The CDR3 covers 15 residues. Trimming removed 3 bases from V and 2 bases from J, with 12 bases in between. The CDR3 here is CASSLIGTVTDTQYF. The CDR3 DNA reads TGTGCCAGCAGTTTGATTGGTACGGTCACAGATACGCAGTATTTT.

The chain combines TRBV29-1 with TRBJ1-1; tentative D call: TRBD1 (5 bases). The V end was cut by 7 bases, the J end by 4 bases, with 13 bases between. This CDR3 has 12 residues. Germline V gene lookup returns CDR1 SQVTM and CDR2 ANQGSEA. This CDR3 is CSAVGEPTEAFF. CDR3 coding DNA: TGCAGCGCCGTGGGGGAGCCCACTGAAGCTTTCTTT.

This sequence joins TRBV4-1 and TRBJ1-4, with unresolved D. The length of the CDR3 is 15 residues. The ends were cut back, 0 bases at V and 3 bases at J, with 8 bases in the middle. The germline gives CDR1 MGHRA, CDR2 YSYEKL. This CDR3 reads CASSQEGRSNEKLFF. The CDR3 bases are TGCGCCAGCAGCCAAGAAGGTCGGTCTAATGAAAAACTGTTTTTT.

CDR3 in amino acids: CASSQTGTSKPFF. CDR3 coding DNA: TGTGCCAGCAGCCAGACCGGGACTAGCAAACCGTTCTTC. The chain recombines TRBV11-2 with TRBJ2-1, with 9 bases aligning to TRBD2. CDR1 and CDR2 from the germline V gene are SGHAT and FQNNGV. The CDR3 covers 13 residues. Trimming cost V 5 bases and J 15 bases; bases outside gene matches: 11.

The rearrangement joins TRBV15 to TRBJ2-1, with D uncertain. Looked up from germline, CDR1 is LNHNV and CDR2 is YYDKDF (reference sequence). V lost 0 bases and J lost 4, with 4 bases in between. The CDR3 runs 13 residues. Written as DNA, the CDR3 is TGTGCCACCAGCAGAGATCAGTACAATGAGCAGTTCTTC. As protein: CATSRDQYNEQFF.

There are a few counts of this clonotype. CDR3 sequence: CASRGSPVYEQYF. The CDR3 DNA sequence: TGTGCCAGCAGGGGTAGTCCGGTCTACGAGCAGTACTTC. The chain has TRBV25-1 and TRBJ2-4; D not certain. The better agreement between TRBJ2-7 and the DNA end casts doubt on the J call. The CDR3 runs 13 residues. Germline V gene data show CDR1 as MGHDK and CDR2 as SYGVNS.

This chain uses TRBV5-1 with TRBJ1-1, with D hard to call. This CDR3 region has 17 residues. The V gene lost 4 bases and the J gene lost 1 base, with 20 bases spanning the gap. CDR1 is SGHRS and CDR2 is YFSETQ in the germline V gene. CDR3 in DNA: TGCGCCAGCAGCAATGGACCTCGTGGGGTTGCGAACACTGAAGCTTTCTTT. This translates into CASSNGPRGVANTEAFF.

The CDR3 sequence: CASSRTTGYYGYTF. The CDR3 DNA follows: TGCGCCAGCAGCCGGACAACAGGGTACTATGGCTACACCTTC. The chain links TRBV4-3 to TRBJ1-2; a weak D match, TRBD1 (6 bases). Trimming took off 4 bases at V and 3 bases at J, with 12 bases between the two ends. Per the germline V gene, CDR1 is LGHNA and CDR2 is YSLEER. The CDR3 spans 14 residues.

V and J are TRBV6-2 or TRBV6-3 and TRBJ2-1; D perhaps matches TRBD2 (7 bases). With 6 bases removed from V and 7 bases from J, the gap between germline ends came to 19 bases. The CDR3 is made up of 15 amino acids. Germline V gives CDR1 MNHEY, CDR2 SVGEGT. This chain's CDR3 is CASSTRGGVKNEQFF. CDR3 bases: TGTGCCAGCAGCACAAGAGGGGGGGTCAAGAATGAGCAGTTCTTC.

This clonotype was picked up a small number of times. The chain joins TRBV12-3 or TRBV12-4 to TRBJ2-1; 7 bases map to TRBD2. The ends lost 5 bases at V and 0 bases at J; junction bases unmatched: 10. This CDR3 is 17 amino acids long. This CDR3 reads CASSPPVGGSSYNEQFF. CDR3 sequence (DNA): TGTGCCAGCAGTCCACCCGTGGGGGGGAGCTCCTACAATGAGCAGTTCTTC.

V and J are TRBV7-2 and TRBJ2-7, with TRBD2 as a possible D gene (7 bases). V was cut by 3 bases and J by 2 bases, with 17 bases left in between. Germline assignment: CDR1 SGHTA and CDR2 FQGNSA. The CDR3 totals 16 residues. This CDR3 is CASSFSGLGGAYEQYF. The DNA of the CDR3 is TGTGCCAGCAGCTTTTCCGGACTAGGGGGAGCCTACGAGCAGTACTTC.

Only a few counts were recorded for this clonotype. The J gene is TRBJ2-1, the V gene TRBV9, with 9 bases matching TRBD2. V dropped 1 base and J dropped 6; count of bases not matched to a gene: 5. In germline, CDR1 is SGDLS, CDR2 YYNGEE. The CDR3 sequence is 15 residues long. The CDR3 loop is CASSVTSGLANEQFF. DNA of the CDR3: TGTGCCAGCAGCGTAACTAGCGGGCTTGCCAATGAGCAGTTCTTC.

The chain uses TRBV7-9 and TRBJ2-3; 8 bases line up with TRBD2. From germline, CDR1 is SEHNR and CDR2 FQNEAQ (reference sequence). V lost 9 bases to trimming and J lost 2 bases; unmatched junction nucleotides: 7. The CDR3 totals 14 residues. Written as DNA, the CDR3 is TGTGCCAGTACCACGGGGGGGATCACAGATACGCAGTATTTT. Protein product: CASTTGGITDTQYF.

Worth noting for this clonotype: Relative to the germline gene, one junction end is altered; a read error may explain this. The genes are TRBV6-2 or TRBV6-3 and TRBJ2-7, with D tentatively TRBD1 (5 bases). CDR1 and CDR2 (germline): MNHEY, SVGEGT. This CDR3 comprises 17 residues. For the CDR3, the DNA is TGTGCCAACAGTTACCCGAAGAACAGGAAAAGCTCCTACGAGCAGTACTTC. The encoded protein is CANSYPKNRKSSYEQYF.

This clonotype was observed a few times. The rearrangement joins TRBV9 to TRBJ2-1; possible D gene TRBD2, 6 bases. V lost 0 bases and J 0 bases, leaving 19 bases between the germline ends. In germline, CDR1 is SGDLS, CDR2 YYNGEE. The CDR3 is 19 residues long. CDR3 amino acids: CASSVGGIGTHSSYNEQFF. CDR3 in DNA: TGTGCCAGCAGCGTAGGAGGTATTGGGACTCACAGCTCCTACAATGAGCAGTTCTTC.